The rows below give T cell receptor beta chains drawn from one sample of a study of T-cell memory formation after mild COVID-19. Via MiXCR, TCRdb re-called the 5' RACE reads, giving one row per CDR3 protein. Of about 600,000 distinct CDR3 sequences in the sample, roughly 20% are singletons; the top ten hold about 8.4%. The sequencing input was PBMCs or a T cell subset sorted from them (not recorded which). The receptors here all came from an adult woman who had mild COVID-19 (a few samples of this study predate the infection). Cell type and time point are not known. Each CDR3 is given with its conserved first and last residue. A D gene is named only where the DNA matches it firmly. Expanded clones get a size class; other rows say once, few or many, or leave the size out.

size	D	J	V	length	CDR3	DNA
NA	TRBD1	TRBJ1-4	TRBV20-1	16	CSARDPIRGQGEKLFF	TGCAGTGCTAGAGACCCCATCAGGGGGCAGGGTGAAAAACTGTTTTTT
NA	NA	TRBJ2-7	TRBV25-1	15	CASSEVWGRLYEQYF	TGTGCCAGCAGTGAAGTCTGGGGGCGGCTGTACGAGCAGTACTTC
NA	NA	TRBJ2-1	TRBV7-9	18	CASSLVRDLTLSYNEQFF	TGTGCCAGCAGCTTAGTTCGAGACCTCACACTATCCTACAATGAGCAGTTCTTC
many	TRBD2	TRBJ2-2	TRBV7-8	18	CASSLVGRGRSNTGELFF	TGTGCCAGCAGCTTAGTGGGTCGCGGGAGATCGAACACCGGGGAGCTGTTTTTT
NA	TRBD1	TRBJ2-5	TRBV5-4	14	CASSSTGGWETQYF	TGTGCCAGCAGCTCCACAGGGGGCTGGGAGACCCAGTACTTC
NA	NA	TRBJ2-1	TRBV6-2/TRBV6-3	12	CASRVLIDEQFF	TGTGCCAGCAGGGTATTGATAGATGAGCAGTTCTTC
NA	NA	TRBJ1-1	TRBV19	14	CASSTDSRGSEAFF	TGTGCCAGTAGCACGGACAGTAGGGGTTCTGAAGCTTTCTTT
few	NA	TRBJ2-1	TRBV10-3	14	CAISESLGTDEQFF	TGTGCCATCAGTGAGTCTCTTGGGACTGATGAGCAGTTCTTC
NA	NA	TRBJ2-7	TRBV20-1	14	CSATGDSVPYEQYF	TGCAGTGCTACGGGAGATTCCGTCCCCTACGAGCAGTACTTC
NA	NA	TRBJ2-1	TRBV7-8	13	CACSPGTYNEQFF	TGTGCCTGCAGCCCGGGGACGTACAATGAGCAGTTCTTC
many	TRBD2	TRBJ2-1	TRBV3-1	16	CASSQVERGYYNEQFF	TGTGCCAGCAGCCAAGTGGAGCGGGGATATTACAATGAGCAGTTCTTC
NA	TRBD1	TRBJ2-1	TRBV7-9	16	CASSHGTGIWYNEQFF	TGTGCCAGCAGCCACGGGACAGGGATTTGGTACAATGAGCAGTTCTTC
many	NA	TRBJ1-6	TRBV5-1	15	CASSLGGEINSPLHF	TGCGCCAGCAGCTTGGGAGGGGAGATTAATTCACCCCTCCACTTT
NA	NA	TRBJ1-5	TRBV6-5	14	CASSYSTSIEAQHF	TGTGCCAGCAGTTACTCGACAAGTATAGAGGCCCAGCATTTT
NA	NA	TRBJ2-7	TRBV15	16	CATSRYGRTLSYEQYF	TGTGCCACCAGCAGATACGGACGGACGCTCAGCTACGAGCAGTACTTC
NA	NA	TRBJ2-1	TRBV19	16	CASSSRLGYSYNEQFF	TGTGCCAGTAGTTCGCGACTAGGGTACTCCTACAATGAGCAGTTCTTC
few	NA	TRBJ2-3	TRBV5-6	17	CASSLRTGYWTQDTQYF	TGTGCCAGCAGCTTACGTACAGGGTATTGGACACAGGATACGCAGTATTTT
NA	NA	TRBJ2-5	TRBV27	15	CASSNFMDSQETQYF	TGTGCCAGCAGTAACTTTATGGACAGCCAAGAGACCCAGTACTTC
NA	NA	TRBJ2-2	TRBV5-1	17	CASSLAGGTANTGELFF	TGCGCCAGCAGCTTGGCCGGAGGGACAGCGAACACCGGGGAGCTGTTTTTT
many	TRBD1	TRBJ2-5	TRBV5-1	14	CASSVGQGQETQYF	TGCGCCAGCAGCGTGGGACAGGGACAAGAGACCCAGTACTTC
NA	TRBD2	TRBJ2-1	TRBV13	15	CASSLPGLGVNEQFF	TGTGCCAGCAGCCTACCGGGACTAGGGGTAAATGAGCAGTTCTTC
NA	TRBD2	TRBJ2-1	TRBV9	14	CASSYTGTRDEQFF	TGTGCCAGCAGCTATACTGGGACTAGGGATGAGCAGTTCTTC
NA	TRBD2	TRBJ2-1	TRBV4-1	17	CASSQGRLAGGYNEQFF	TGCGCCAGCAGCCAGGGACGACTAGCGGGGGGATACAATGAGCAGTTCTTC
few	TRBD2	TRBJ2-1	TRBV6-1	15	CASSDWRGGRNEQFF	TGTGCCAGCAGTGATTGGCGGGGGGGCCGAAATGAGCAGTTCTTC
NA	TRBD1	TRBJ1-1	TRBV4-1	17	CASSQEDPGTVNTEAFF	TGCGCCAGCAGCCAAGAGGACCCAGGGACAGTGAACACTGAAGCTTTCTTT
NA	NA	TRBJ1-1	TRBV6-5	14	CASRTTFGNTEAFF	TGTGCCAGCAGGACCACTTTTGGGAACACTGAAGCTTTCTTT
many	NA	TRBJ2-5	TRBV7-6	14	CASSLAGEKETQYF	TGTGCCAGCAGCTTAGCAGGGGAGAAAGAGACCCAGTACTTC
NA	TRBD1	TRBJ2-3	TRBV7-2	16	CASSPRRTGGTDTQYF	TGTGCCAGCAGCCCGCGAAGGACAGGGGGCACAGATACGCAGTATTTT
once	NA	TRBJ1-2	TRBV4-1	15	CASSLEGGARYGYTF	TGCGCCAGCAGCCTCGAAGGGGGGGCCCGCTATGGCTACACCTTC
few	NA	TRBJ2-1	TRBV12-3/TRBV12-4	15	CASSHLLGAYNEQFF	TGTGCCAGCAGTCATTTGTTAGGAGCCTACAATGAGCAGTTCTTC
NA	NA	TRBJ1-1	TRBV12-3/TRBV12-4	15	CASSWHPGGRTEAFF	TGTGCCAGCAGTTGGCATCCCGGGGGGAGGACTGAAGCTTTCTTT
few	NA	TRBJ2-7	TRBV24-1	12	CATSDGGYEQYF	TGTGCCACCAGTGATGGGGGATACGAGCAGTACTTC
NA	TRBD1	TRBJ1-5	TRBV6-2/TRBV6-3	18	CASSYSRTGIRGNQPQHF	TGTGCCAGCAGTTACTCGAGGACAGGGATACGTGGCAATCAGCCCCAGCATTTT
NA	NA	TRBJ1-5	TRBV5-1	14	CASSPQSPNRPQHF	TGCGCCAGCAGCCCACAGTCACCCAATAGGCCCCAGCATTTT
many	TRBD1	TRBJ2-7	TRBV6-5	16	CASSYRVGQGGYEQYF	TGTGCCAGCAGTTACCGAGTCGGACAGGGGGGGTACGAGCAGTACTTC
NA	NA	TRBJ2-2	TRBV29-1	14	CSVKNSGNTGELFF	TGCAGCGTTAAAAATAGCGGGAACACCGGGGAGCTGTTTTTT
many	TRBD1	TRBJ1-2	TRBV5-1	14	CASSIDRGDYGYTF	TGCGCCAGCAGCATCGACAGGGGCGACTATGGCTACACCTTC
few	TRBD2	TRBJ2-2	TRBV5-4	18	CASSPRVTSGVNTGELFF	TGTGCCAGCAGCCCGAGGGTGACTAGCGGGGTGAACACCGGGGAGCTGTTTTTT
few	NA	TRBJ2-5	TRBV7-9	14	CASSLYTDQETQYF	TGTGCCAGCAGCTTATACACCGACCAAGAGACCCAGTACTTC
few	NA	TRBJ2-1	TRBV9	14	CASSAWGVYNEQFF	TGTGCCAGCAGCGCCTGGGGAGTATACAATGAGCAGTTCTTC
few	NA	TRBJ2-7	TRBV7-2	15	CASSLNPAASYEQYF	TGTGCCAGCAGCTTAAATCCGGCAGCCTCCTACGAGCAGTACTTC
few	NA	TRBJ1-2	TRBV5-6	14	CASSFSEWDYGYTF	TGTGCCAGCAGCTTCTCCGAGTGGGACTATGGCTACACCTTC
NA	NA	TRBJ2-7	TRBV30	12	CAWSGTYYEQYF	TGTGCCTGGAGCGGGACCTACTACGAGCAGTACTTC
NA	TRBD1	TRBJ1-4	TRBV20-1	18	CSARGDREAGVGSEKLFF	TGCAGTGCTAGAGGGGACAGGGAAGCGGGGGTTGGTAGTGAAAAACTGTTTTTT
few	NA	TRBJ2-2	TRBV5-5	19	CASSATPAGLGANTGELFF	TGTGCCAGCAGCGCTACCCCTGCCGGTCTAGGGGCCAACACCGGGGAGCTGTTTTTT
NA	NA	TRBJ1-1	TRBV5-1	13	CASNDGRETEAFF	TGCGCCAGCAACGACGGGAGGGAAACTGAAGCTTTCTTT
NA	NA	TRBJ2-7	TRBV9	14	CASSVDSQLYEQYF	TGTGCCAGCAGCGTAGACAGTCAACTCTACGAGCAGTACTTC
NA	NA	TRBJ1-2	TRBV24-1	14	CATSDWSGNYGYTF	TGTGCCACCAGTGATTGGTCAGGGAACTATGGCTACACCTTC
NA	NA	TRBJ2-5	TRBV24-1	15	CATSDLRGNQETQYF	TGTGCCACCAGTGATTTGAGGGGTAACCAAGAGACCCAGTACTTC
NA	TRBD1	TRBJ2-3	TRBV7-2	14	CASSSDRGVDTQYF	TGTGCCAGCAGCTCTGACAGGGGGGTGGATACGCAGTATTTT
NA	NA	TRBJ2-6	TRBV9	20	CASSVVAGAHLRSGANVLTF	TGTGCCAGCAGCGTAGTGGCAGGGGCGCATCTTCGATCTGGGGCCAACGTCCTGACTTTC